This entry describes one T cell receptor beta chain. Its specificity is not known. These data are taken from a study of cytomegalovirus exposure and HLA in healthy donors. Points from the study as a whole: A later analysis reportedly identified an Asian-associated ancestry cluster as carrying fewer N-insertions than the roughly 700-donor mean.

The PCR used 60 Vbeta and 13 Jbeta primers. Generated by immunoSEQ multiplex PCR, the TCRdb table keeps only in-frame clones and is missing some. The data hold 150,000 to 200,000 clones, with around 80% observed a single time. Trimming took off 0 bases at V and 1 base at J, with 7 bases between the two ends. The CDR3 extends over 15 amino acids. The germline gives CDR1 MNHNS, CDR2 SASEGT. The J gene is TRBJ1-5, the V gene TRBV6-1; the D gene is possibly TRBD1 (6 bases). The TCR sequence derives from a male donor in good health and CMV-seronegative. Material: PBMCs. For the CDR3, the DNA is TGTGCCAGCAGTGAAGCACAGGGCAGCAATCAGCCCCAGCATTTT. Its protein is CASSEAQGSNQPQHF.